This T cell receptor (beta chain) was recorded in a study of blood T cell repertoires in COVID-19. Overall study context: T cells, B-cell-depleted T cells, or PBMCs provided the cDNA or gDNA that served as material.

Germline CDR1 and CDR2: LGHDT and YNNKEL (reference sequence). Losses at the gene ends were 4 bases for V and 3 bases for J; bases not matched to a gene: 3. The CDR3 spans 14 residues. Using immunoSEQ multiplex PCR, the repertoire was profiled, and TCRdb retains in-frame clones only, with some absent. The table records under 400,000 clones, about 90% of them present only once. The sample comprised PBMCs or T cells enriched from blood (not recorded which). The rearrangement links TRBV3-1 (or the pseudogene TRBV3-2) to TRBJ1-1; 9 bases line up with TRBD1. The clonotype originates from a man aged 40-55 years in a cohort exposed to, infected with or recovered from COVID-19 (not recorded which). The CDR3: CASSLGTGHTEAFF. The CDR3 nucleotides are TGTGCCAGCAGCCTAGGGACAGGGCACACTGAAGCTTTCTTT.